This TCR beta chain was profiled in a study of radiation and T cells in renal cell carcinoma. Trimming cost V 4 bases and J 5 bases, with 12 bases left between them. CDR3 length: 14 amino acids. Germline CDR1 SGHRS, CDR2 YFSETQ. Produced via immunoSEQ multiplex PCR; TCRdb's table is partial and in-frame only. Of 150,000 or so clones detected, 70% to 90% appear once; the ten largest clones hold about 12%. Time point: baseline pretreatment blood. The treatment: 15 Gy SBRT to primary tumor, nephrectomy 4 weeks later. The receptor was derived from a woman aged 45-59 years with renal cell carcinoma. The chain carries TRBV5-1 and TRBJ1-4; no definite D call. Material: blood, obtained from a patient whose treatment included radiotherapy and nephrectomy. CDR3 amino acids: CASSGGPTNEKLFF. The CDR3, as DNA: TGCGCCAGCAGCGGTGGACCGACCAATGAAAAACTGTTTTTT. Using reference TRBV5-1 and TRBJ1-4 for the parts outside the CDR3, the full variable domain is KAGVTQTPRYLIKTRGQQVTLSCSPISGHRSVSWYQQTPGQGLQFLFEYFSETQRNKGNFPGRFSGRQFSNSRSEMNVSTLELGDSALYLCASSGGPTNEKLFFGSGTQLSVL.